This TCR beta chain was sequenced during a study of blood T cell repertoires in COVID-19. Study summary: From the United States, Italy and Spain came samples of acute and convalescent COVID-19. PBMCs, B-cell-depleted T cells, or T cells were the source of the cDNA or gDNA that made up the material.

The CDR3 is 15 amino acids. The V gene lost 1 base and the J gene lost 3 bases, with 10 bases spanning the gap. Germline assignment: CDR1 SGHTA and CDR2 FQGNSA. Original data processing: Amplification of reference gene primers was used by the study to estimate nucleated cell counts. The assay was immunoSEQ multiplex PCR, and TCRdb's table has in-frame clones only and misses some. D and trimming come from the DNA, and the V and J calls and clone size come from that table. The sample includes under 350,000 clones, around nine tenths of them seen just once. The sample was peripheral blood. The chain is built from TRBV7-2 and TRBJ1-3; D not resolved. The clonotype originates from a man in his 70s with acute or convalescent COVID-19. The CDR3 bases are TGTGCCAGCAGCTTAGATGGAGAAAGTGGAAACACCATATATTTT. Protein sequence: CASSLDGESGNTIYF. Variable domain in full (rest from reference TRBV7-2 and TRBJ1-3): GAGVSQSPSNKVTEKGKDVELRCDPISGHTALYWYRQSLGQGLEFLIYFQGNSAPDKSGLPSDRFSAERTGGSVSTLTIQRTQQEDSAVYLCASSLDGESGNTIYFGEGSWLTVV.